There are a few counts of the clone carrying this T cell receptor beta chain. This sample is drawn from a study of blood T cells in healthy people across ages. CDR3 length equals 17 residues. V trimming: 0 bases; J trimming: 3 bases; junction bases outside the gene matches: 8. Germline loops: CDR1 MGHRA, CDR2 YSYEKL. The use of a sample-barcoded 5' primer and a J-beta primer mix characterized a second PCR of 7 to 11 cycles. Researchers report that a template-switch adaptor with 12 random nucleotides tagged each cDNA molecule. Each sample provided no less than 2.5 million CDR3-containing paired-end reads. TCRdb passed the 5' RACE reads through MiXCR, listing each CDR3 protein once. The data hold around 1.1 million distinct CDR3 sequences, with approximately 38% observed a single time.

The genes are TRBV4-1 and TRBJ2-3, with 8 bases matching TRBD2. This sequence originates from a man aged 18 to 30 in good health. The sequenced sample consisted of blood. DNA of the CDR3: TGCGCCAGCAGCCAAGACCTCGGGAGGGTTGGGACAGATACGCAGTATTTT. Amino acids: CASSQDLGRVGTDTQYF.